This TCR beta chain is drawn from a study of CD8 T cells in ankylosing spondylitis. It was by quantitative 5'-RACE with molecular barcodes that TCR beta libraries were made. TCRdb called the 5' RACE reads again in MiXCR, with one record for every CDR3 protein. The sample gives 210,000 or so distinct CDR3 sequences, approximately 7.6% of which show up once; 4.8% is in the top ten. Whole-study results and caveats: Disease-linked clones bore a CD8+ phenotype, appearing relatively rarely in peripheral blood. A motif of 8 or 9 highly homologous TCR beta variants was seen as apparently characteristic of ankylosing spondylitis blood. Matched ankylosing spondylitis synovial fluid reportedly showed significant enrichment of disease-linked clones.

Germline V lookup: CDR1 SQVTM, CDR2 ANQGSEA. The junction had 11 bases not matched to a gene; V was cut back by 4 bases and J by 5 bases. The CDR3 is made up of 14 amino acids. The table lists this clonotype with many counts. Its antigen is still unknown. Sequenced sample: blood, either unsorted or a sorted T cell fraction (not recorded which). The J gene is TRBJ2-7, the V gene TRBV29-1, with 7 bases matching TRBD2. This clonotype originated in a female donor with ankylosing spondylitis or in good health (not recorded which). CDR3: CSVAPGGAGHEQYF. CDR3 coding DNA: TGCAGCGTTGCCCCGGGGGGAGCGGGTCACGAGCAGTACTTC.